The next 20 T cell receptor beta chains were all read from a single sample in a study of blood T cell repertoires in COVID-19. Clones were sequenced by immunoSEQ multiplex PCR, and TCRdb holds only the in-frame ones, with some missing. The table records around 320,000 clones, 75% to 85% of them present only once. Sequencing was performed on peripheral blood. These TCRs come from a human donor in a cohort sampled during active COVID-19.

The rearrangement uses TRBV4-2 and TRBJ2-7; 10 bases line up with TRBD2. V gave up 5 bases and J gave up 2 bases; unmatched junction bases: 9. Germline-derived CDR1 and CDR2 are LGHNA and YNFKEQ. The CDR3 has 16 residues. The CDR3 loop is CASSFKRGGLTYEQYF. The CDR3 DNA follows: TGTGCCAGCAGCTTTAAGCGGGGGGGCCTGACCTACGAGCAGTACTTC.

V is TRBV3-1 (or the pseudogene TRBV3-2) and J is TRBJ2-5; 7 positions agree with TRBD1. Germline CDR1 and CDR2: LGHDT and YNNKEL (reference sequence). Germline trimming cut 6 bases from V and 7 bases from J; bases unmatched to any gene: 8. The CDR3 loop spans 13 amino acids. CDR3 DNA: TGTGCCAGCAGAGGGGGCCTTATGGGGACCCAGTACTTC. Its translation: CASRGGLMGTQYF.

This clone was recorded only once. The chain links TRBV19 to TRBJ1-6; D may be TRBD1 (5 bases). Trimming stripped 3 bases from V and 10 bases from J, with 13 bases between. The CDR3 length is 14 residues. CDR1 is LNHDA and CDR2 is SQIVND in the germline V gene (reference sequence). The CDR3 DNA reads as TGTGCCAGTAGTATGGAGGGGTCGAGGTCACCCCTCCACTTT. Its protein product is CASSMEGSRSPLHF.

The chain uses TRBV5-6 and TRBJ2-7; tentatively, D is TRBD1 (5 bases). V was shortened by 2 bases and J by 5 bases, with 14 bases between the two germline ends. Germline V gene lookup returns CDR1 SGHDT and CDR2 YYEEEE. This CDR3 has 14 amino acids. CDR3 region: CASSFVSLGHEQYF. The DNA for the CDR3 is TGTGCCAGCAGCTTTGTTTCCTTGGGGCACGAGCAGTACTTC.

The CDR3 here is CASTGGTHYNSPLHF. The DNA for the CDR3 is TGCGCCAGCACCGGCGGCACTCACTATAATTCACCCCTCCACTTT. This chain connects TRBV5-1 to TRBJ1-6, with D unresolved. The CDR3 is 15 residues long. V lost 6 bases and J 3 bases, leaving 13 bases between the germline ends. Germline CDR1 SGHRS, CDR2 YFSETQ.

This clone was seen just once. DNA of the CDR3: TGTGCCACCAGTGATTCCCTAAGGGGTGGCTACACCTTC. The encoded protein is CATSDSLRGGYTF. The chain links TRBV24-1 to TRBJ1-2; D perhaps matches TRBD1 (5 bases). There are 13 residues in the CDR3. Germline values: CDR1 KGHDR, CDR2 SFDVKD. Trimming took off 2 bases at V and 7 bases at J, with 10 bases between the two ends.

The chain has TRBV11-3 and TRBJ1-1; the D is unclear. CDR1 and CDR2 (germline): SGHNT, YENEEA. This CDR3 region has 14 residues. V lost 6 bases and J 2 bases, leaving 13 bases between the germline ends. CDR3 sequence: CASSLSGVNTEAFF. CDR3 nucleotide sequence: TGTGCCAGCAGTTTGTCCGGAGTTAACACTGAAGCTTTCTTT.

V and J are TRBV7-2 and TRBJ2-7; D gene unclear. The CDR3 extends over 14 amino acids. The germline V gene encodes CDR1 SGHTA and CDR2 FQGNSA. V shed 1 base and J shed 3 bases, with 10 bases lying between them. CDR3 in DNA: TGTGCCAGCAGCTTAGATCCAGAAAGCTACGAGCAGTACTTC. Translating gives CASSLDPESYEQYF.

The chain recombines TRBV20-1 with TRBJ2-3; 9 bases are a match to TRBD2. The V and J ends lost 3 bases and 10 bases, in that order; junction bases with no gene match: 14. Per germline, CDR1 DFQATT and CDR2 SNEGSKA (reference sequence). This CDR3 has 15 residues. CDR3 sequence: CSASIWSGGPPSQYF. Here the CDR3 DNA reads TGCAGTGCTAGTATCTGGAGCGGGGGGCCCCCATCGCAGTATTTT.

The chain uses TRBV6-5 and TRBJ1-2; 7 positions match TRBD1. V lost 6 bases to trimming and J lost 8 bases; unmatched junction nucleotides: 6. There are 12 residues in the CDR3. Germline lookup yields CDR1 MNHEY and CDR2 SVGAGI. CDR3 region: CASSLGGLGYTF. The CDR3, as DNA: TGTGCCAGCAGCTTAGGGGGCTTGGGCTACACCTTC.

The chain is built from TRBV3-1 (or the pseudogene TRBV3-2) and TRBJ1-2; D ambiguous. Trimming shortened V by 5 bases and J by 1 base, and 17 bases separated the two germline ends. The germline V gene encodes CDR1 LGHDT and CDR2 YNNKEL (reference sequence). CDR3 length: 16 residues. The CDR3 DNA follows: TGTGCCAGCAGCAACTACGTAATTGAGGATAACTATGGCTACACCTTC. This codes for CASSNYVIEDNYGYTF.

The V gene is TRBV10-2, the J gene TRBJ1-1; 7 bases are shared with TRBD1. CDR3 length: 13 amino acids. Trimming took 7 bases from V and 7 from J; bases not matched to a gene: 9. From germline, CDR1 is WSHSY and CDR2 SAAADI. CDR3 nucleotide sequence: TGCGCCAGCACTCAAGACAGGGCCGGTGAAGCTTTCTTT. Amino acid sequence: CASTQDRAGEAFF.

V is TRBV6-5 and J is TRBJ1-2; D may be TRBD1 (6 bases). This CDR3 contains 11 residues. V lost 6 bases and J 6 bases, leaving 8 bases between the germline ends. Germline CDR1 reads MNHEY; CDR2 reads SVGAGI. The CDR3 loop is CASRKGDGYTF. CDR3 DNA sequence: TGTGCCAGCAGAAAGGGGGATGGCTACACCTTC.

This chain joins TRBV18 and TRBJ1-4; possibly TRBD1 for D (5 bases). The CDR3 covers 13 residues. Germline CDR1 is KGHSH and CDR2 is LQKENI. Trimming removed 4 bases from V and 4 bases from J, with 7 bases in between. The CDR3 coding sequence is TGTGCCAGCTCACGACAGTTTAATGAAAAACTGTTTTTT. Translating it yields CASSRQFNEKLFF.

This clone was seen a single time. The chain recombines TRBV7-9 with TRBJ2-5; 9 nucleotides match TRBD1. V gave up 4 bases and J gave up 7 bases; unmatched junction bases: 7. Per germline, CDR1 SEHNR and CDR2 FQNEAQ (reference sequence). The CDR3 is 14 amino acids. CDR3 region: CASSSTGGDGTQYF. CDR3 DNA sequence: TGTGCCAGCAGCTCTACAGGGGGCGACGGGACCCAGTACTTC.

This clone was recorded only once. In nucleotides, the CDR3 is TGCGCCAGCAGCTTGCAGGGGGGCAACTATGGCTACACCTTC. The encoded protein is CASSLQGGNYGYTF. The V call is TRBV5-1, the J call TRBJ1-2; 7 positions match TRBD1. This CDR3 comprises 14 residues. The V gene's germline CDR1 is SGHRS and CDR2 YFSETQ. With 1 base clipped from V and 2 bases from J, the junction kept 2 bases outside the gene matches.

This clone has a handful of counts. The rearrangement links TRBV6-5 to TRBJ1-2, with TRBD1 identical over 7 bases. The J segment lost 1 base and the V segment lost 6 bases, leaving 8 bases of the junction unmatched. The CDR3 is 15 amino acids. Germline CDR1 and CDR2: MNHEY and SVGAGI. CDR3 nucleotide sequence: TGTGCCAGCAGGGATAGACAGGGCCTTAACTATGGCTACACCTTC. Encoded protein: CASRDRQGLNYGYTF.

The gene calls are TRBV6-5 and TRBJ1-2; TRBD1 might be the D (5 bases). The germline gives CDR1 MNHEY, CDR2 SVGAGI. Trimming took off 8 bases at V and 8 bases at J, with 18 bases between the two ends. CDR3 length equals 13 residues. The CDR3 DNA follows: TGTGCCAGCGGAGGGACTTTCGCGGACGGCTACACCTTC. Translation: CASGGTFADGYTF.

The V and J genes are TRBV2 and TRBJ2-1; D might be TRBD2 (6 bases). V lost 4 bases and J 12 bases, leaving 10 bases between the germline ends. The CDR3 totals 11 residues. The V gene's germline CDR1 is SNHLY and CDR2 FYNNEI. The CDR3 bases are TGTGCCAGCAGTGTGCGGGGCGGGCAGTTCTTC. This gives the protein CASSVRGGQFF.

The V and J genes are TRBV30 and TRBJ1-1, with TRBD1 matching over 7 bases. The CDR3 consists of 14 residues. Germline V gene sequence: CDR1 GTSNPN, CDR2 SVGIG (reference sequence). The junction had 6 bases not matched to a gene; V was cut back by 3 bases and J by 2 bases. The CDR3: CAWRLRDRNTEAFF. CDR3 sequence (DNA): TGTGCCTGGAGGCTGCGGGACAGAAACACTGAAGCTTTCTTT.